A single sample gave rise to the 13 T cell receptor beta chains below, sequenced in a study of shared clonotypes between healthy human individuals. Produced via immunoSEQ multiplex PCR; TCRdb's table is partial and in-frame only. Among around 1.9 million clones listed, 93% were seen once. CD45RO-negative cells were positively selected for CCR7, leaving out terminally differentiated effector memory CD45RA+ cells. The sequencing sample was made of naive CD8+ T cells from PBMCs. These TCRs come from a man aged 18 to 30 in good health. Some clones in this sample may be carry-over from other donors' samples.

This sequence joins TRBV7-6 and TRBJ2-1; perhaps TRBD2 as D (6 bases). CDR1 SGHVS and CDR2 FNYEAQ come from the germline V gene. The V gene lost 2 bases and the J gene lost 8 bases, with 7 bases spanning the gap. This CDR3 is built from 12 residues. DNA for the CDR3: TGTGCCAGCAGCTTACGGGGGTATGAGCAGTTCTTC. This gives the protein CASSLRGYEQFF. Looking up the rest from reference TRBV7-6 and TRBJ2-1 gives the full variable domain: GAGVSQSPRYKVTKRGQDVALRCDPISGHVSLYWYRQALGQGPEFLTYFNYEAQQDKSGLPNDRFSAERPEGSISTLTIQRTEQRDSAMYRCASSLRGYEQFFGPGTRLTVL.

The V call is TRBV7-9, the J call TRBJ2-6; D may match TRBD1 or TRBD2 (5 bases each). CDR1 SEHNR and CDR2 FQNEAQ come from the germline V gene (reference sequence). CDR3 length equals 17 residues. The germline V and J ends were trimmed by 7 bases and 3 bases, with 19 bases remaining between them. The CDR3 nucleotides are TGTGCCAGCATCCACCCGGGACGAGTCTTTGGGGCCAACGTCCTGACTTTC. Protein: CASIHPGRVFGANVLTF.

This rearrangement joins TRBV7-8 to TRBJ2-5; possibly TRBD2 for D (9 bases). Deletions cut 7 bases from V and 1 base from J, with 34 bases between. This CDR3 is built from 21 residues. The germline V gene has CDR1 SGHVS and CDR2 FQNEAQ. The CDR3 DNA follows: TGTGCCAGCACCTACCCTAGTTGGACAGGGAGGCTAGCGGGGTTCCAAGAGACCCAGTACTTC. It specifies CASTYPSWTGRLAGFQETQYF.

V and J are TRBV7-8 and TRBJ2-3; 9 nucleotides line up with TRBD2. Trimming took 5 bases from V and 2 from J; bases not matched to a gene: 5. CDR1 SGHVS and CDR2 FQNEAQ come from the germline V gene. The CDR3 length is 15 residues. CDR3: CASSRSGSSTDTQYF. The CDR3 DNA follows: TGTGCCAGCAGCCGTAGCGGGAGCTCCACAGATACGCAGTATTTT.

In this sample, this clone turned up once. V usage is TRBV2 and J usage is TRBJ1-2; D ambiguous. The V and J ends lost 8 bases and 1 base respectively, with 17 bases between them. Germline V gene sequence: CDR1 SNHLY, CDR2 FYNNEI. The CDR3 is 15 amino acids. CDR3 loop: CASSRRQTINYGYTF. The CDR3 DNA sequence: TGTGCCAGCTCCAGGAGGCAAACCATTAACTATGGCTACACCTTC.

The CDR3 loop is CAWKIPLGNTEAFF. The CDR3 bases are TGTGCCTGGAAGATCCCCCTGGGGAACACTGAAGCTTTCTTT. The genes are TRBV30 and TRBJ1-1, with no clear D. The CDR3 contains 14 residues. The germline CDR1 and CDR2 sequences are GTSNPN and SVGIG (reference sequence). V was pared by 4 bases and J by 1 base, with 13 bases between.

This clone showed up just once. The V call is TRBV6-5, the J call TRBJ2-1, with D perhaps matching TRBD1 (6 bases). CDR1 MNHEY and CDR2 SVGAGI come from the germline V gene. CDR3 length: 15 residues. V lost 5 bases, J lost 5 bases, and 16 bases lay in between. Written as DNA, the CDR3 is TGTGCCAGCAGTCAGGACAGCGATCGAAACAATGAGCAGTTCTTC. Protein sequence: CASSQDSDRNNEQFF.

The chain couples TRBV11-2 to TRBJ2-7; TRBD2 agrees at 12 bases. The CDR3 loop spans 17 amino acids. The ends lost 1 base at V and 2 bases at J; junction bases unmatched: 6. Germline V CDR1 and CDR2: SGHAT, FQNNGV. The CDR3 DNA reads TGTGCCAGCAGCTTAGGACTAGCGGGAGAGCTCGCCTACGAGCAGTACTTC. Its translation is CASSLGLAGELAYEQYF.

As to this clone: Other DNA sequences of this sample code for an identical CDR3. V gene TRBV30 combines with J gene TRBJ1-1; D is perhaps TRBD1 (6 bases). Germline CDR1 reads GTSNPN; CDR2 reads SVGIG (reference sequence). The V end was cut by 2 bases, the J end by 5 bases, with 6 bases between. The CDR3 spans 11 residues. This CDR3 is CAWSRGTEAFF. Written as DNA, the CDR3 is TGTGCCTGGAGTAGGGGGACTGAAGCTTTCTTT.

This clone showed up just once. The gene calls are TRBV28 and TRBJ1-5; D ambiguous. Trimming shortened V by 2 bases and J by 9 bases, and 11 bases separated the two germline ends. The CDR3 is made up of 13 amino acids. Germline CDR1 is MDHEN and CDR2 is SYDVKM. In nucleotides, the CDR3 is TGTGCCAGCAGTTTAATCCCAGGTAGGCCCCAGCATTTT. Its translation: CASSLIPGRPQHF.

J is TRBJ2-5 and V is TRBV10-3; D assignment may be TRBD1 or TRBD2 (5 bases each). The V gene's germline CDR1 is ENHRY and CDR2 SYGVKD. This CDR3 contains 16 residues. Trimming stripped 4 bases from V and 3 bases from J, with 18 bases between. The CDR3 DNA reads as TGTGCCATCAGTGGTAACATCGGGACCGGAAAAGAGACCCAGTACTTC. This encodes CAISGNIGTGKETQYF.

The chain couples TRBV13 to TRBJ1-3; a weak D match, TRBD1 (5 bases). Per the germline V gene, CDR1 is PRHDT and CDR2 is FYEKMQ (reference sequence). The CDR3 runs 15 residues. Trimming stripped 4 bases from V and 0 bases from J, with 10 bases between. The CDR3, as DNA: TGTGCCAGCAGCTACGGGACGTCCTCTGGAAACACCATATATTTT. This encodes CASSYGTSSGNTIYF.

The V call is TRBV5-5, the J call TRBJ2-7, with 7 bases identical to TRBD2. This CDR3 region has 15 residues. Germline CDR1 reads SGHKS; CDR2 reads YYEKEE (reference sequence). Germline trimming cut 0 bases from V and 1 base from J; bases unmatched to any gene: 4. This CDR3 is CASSLVAGLSYEQYF. CDR3 bases: TGTGCCAGCAGCTTGGTAGCGGGTCTTTCCTACGAGCAGTACTTC.